The T cell receptor beta chain under discussion was sequenced for a study of tumor-infiltrating lymphocytes in primary liver carcinoma. DNA and RNA were both co-extracted from around 20-30 mg of bulk tissue that had not been sorted. CDR3 size: 13 residues. Germline CDR1 is LGHNT and CDR2 is FRNRAP. From approximately 490 ng total RNA, TCR beta cDNA was generated with a primer in the constant region. Investigators got TCR beta libraries out of three nested multiplex PCR rounds, done with slightly modified ARM-PCR. The opening two PCR rounds, roughly 11 cycles each, paired TRBV1-TRBV30 forward primers with a C-beta reverse primer. TCRdb reprocessed the multiplex PCR reads via MiXCR and lists one record per CDR3 protein. The sample consists of 95,000 to 150,000 distinct CDR3 sequences, 65% of them appearing once. On this clonotype itself: At one of its ends the junction is not consistent with the germline gene, which may arise from a read error.

The J gene is TRBJ2-3, the V gene TRBV12-5; the D is unclear. The source is an older woman with primary liver carcinoma and hepatitis B virus infection. Sequencing was carried out using liver tumor tissue from sampling region 1. The subset here: tumor region T1, superior pole. Written as DNA, the CDR3 is TGTGCTAGTGGTTTGGCTCCTTTAGATATGCAGTATTTT. Translation gives CASGLAPLDMQYF.